This T cell receptor (beta chain) is drawn from a study of T cell changes during pregnancy in multiple sclerosis. Germline V gene sequence: CDR1 SEHNR, CDR2 FQNEAQ (reference sequence). The CDR3 covers 14 residues. Trimming removed 1 base at V and 7 bases at J, with 10 bases between. Method: immunoSEQ multiplex PCR; TCRdb's copy keeps in-frame clones and lacks some. The table has 16,000 or so clones, 95% to 96% seen once. Source: peripheral blood, taken in the third trimester of pregnancy. The sequence was collected from a female donor with multiple sclerosis, enrolled in a pregnancy study. The chain uses TRBV7-9 and TRBJ1-4; D is possibly TRBD1 (6 bases). The CDR3: CASSLDRTAEKLFF. CDR3 DNA sequence: TGTGCCAGCAGCTTAGACAGGACAGCTGAAAAACTGTTTTTT.